Below are 29 T cell receptor beta chains sequenced from a single sample in a study of CD8+ T cells in alopecia areata. Investigators isolated RNA and reverse transcribed it into cDNA to act as the sequencing template. Sequencing was performed with immunoSEQ multiplex PCR; in TCRdb, only in-frame clones are kept and a portion is missing. The sample yields approximately 220,000 clones, more than 30% seen once. The treatment is: oral pan-JAK inhibitor, 5-10 mg twice daily. The sample in question was CD4+ T cells sorted from blood, obtained between weeks 30 and 35, from a patient treated with tofacitinib. The receptors were sampled from a human donor with alopecia areata.

Concerning this clone itself: This may be a read error, as it is one base from a much larger clone. The rearrangement uses TRBV6-6 and TRBJ2-7; 10 positions match TRBD1. This CDR3 has 14 amino acids. The V and J ends lost 6 bases and 3 bases, in that order; junction bases with no gene match: 5. Looked up from germline, CDR1 is MNHNY and CDR2 is SVGAGI (reference sequence). The CDR3: CASSPGTGVYEQYF. The CDR3 nucleotides are TGTGCCAGCAGCCCCGGGACAGGGGTCTACGAGCAGTACTTC.

This chain joins TRBV7-8 and TRBJ2-7; either TRBD1 or TRBD2 may supply D (5 bases each). This CDR3 has 11 residues. CDR1 SGHVS and CDR2 FQNEAQ come from the germline V gene. The germline V and J ends were trimmed by 3 bases and 6 bases, with 6 bases remaining between them. CDR3: CASSLGTEQYF. The DNA of the CDR3 is TGTGCCAGCAGCTTGGGGACCGAGCAGTACTTC.

This CDR3 reads CAWSRDTTNEKLFF. CDR3 bases: TGTGCCTGGAGTCGAGACACAACTAATGAAAAACTGTTTTTT. The rearrangement uses TRBV30 and TRBJ1-4, with D unclear. Looked up from germline, CDR1 is GTSNPN and CDR2 is SVGIG (reference sequence). Deletions cut 2 bases from V and 0 bases from J, with 7 bases between. The CDR3 has 14 residues.

This sequence joins TRBV7-7 and TRBJ1-1; the D is unclear. Germline loops: CDR1 SSHAT, CDR2 FNYEAQ (reference sequence). There are 16 residues in the CDR3. V was shortened by 0 bases and J by 1 base, with 12 bases between the two germline ends. The CDR3 spells CASSLARVSGNTEAFF. CDR3 coding DNA: TGTGCCAGCAGCTTAGCGCGGGTATCAGGGAACACTGAAGCTTTCTTT.

J is TRBJ1-1 and V is TRBV18; maybe TRBD1 (5 bases). Germline lookup yields CDR1 KGHSH and CDR2 LQKENI. Trimming shortened V by 3 bases and J by 3 bases, and 14 bases separated the two germline ends. This CDR3 has 15 amino acids. The CDR3 nucleotides read TGTGCCAGCTCACCGGGGCTCCTGAGGGACACTGAAGCTTTCTTT. It encodes CASSPGLLRDTEAFF.

This clone was detected only a few times. The V and J genes are TRBV18 and TRBJ2-5; no clear D gene. The CDR3 runs to 13 residues. The germline V gene encodes CDR1 KGHSH and CDR2 LQKENI. Trimming shortened V by 5 bases and J by 4 bases, and 11 bases separated the two germline ends. The CDR3 DNA is TGTGCCAGCTCATCCTCCAGGCTAGAGACCCAGTACTTC. It specifies CASSSSRLETQYF.

V usage is TRBV6-1 and J usage is TRBJ1-2; maybe TRBD1 (5 bases). Germline V CDR1 and CDR2: MNHNS, SASEGT. This CDR3 has 14 amino acids. Trimming pared 6 bases from V and 1 base from J, leaving 12 bases between. The CDR3 DNA sequence: TGTGCCAGCAGGACCGACAGCGTTAACTATGGCTACACCTTC. Translation: CASRTDSVNYGYTF.

This clone was recorded a few times. The chain carries TRBV7-9 and TRBJ1-4; D is unclear. The CDR3 consists of 14 residues. The germline V gene encodes CDR1 SEHNR and CDR2 FQNEAQ (reference sequence). V shed 7 bases and J shed 8 bases, with 17 bases lying between them. The CDR3 DNA follows: TGTGCCAGCACCCGTGGGGATGGGCAGGAAAAACTGTTTTTT. Translation: CASTRGDGQEKLFF.

V usage is TRBV30 and J usage is TRBJ2-7; D gene ambiguous. Germline-derived CDR1 and CDR2 are GTSNPN and SVGIG (reference sequence). CDR3 size: 12 residues. V was cut by 0 bases and J by 6 bases, with 9 bases left in between. The CDR3 DNA reads as TGTGCCTGGAGTGTCGCATCTCTCGAGCAGTACTTC. This translates into CAWSVASLEQYF.

There are a few counts of this clone. V is TRBV7-9 and J is TRBJ1-2; possible D gene TRBD1, 6 bases. Germline V gene lookup returns CDR1 SEHNR and CDR2 FQNEAQ (reference sequence). The CDR3 runs to 13 residues. With 5 bases removed from V and 2 bases from J, the gap between germline ends came to 9 bases. This CDR3 reads CASSQGQNYGYTF. CDR3 in DNA: TGTGCCAGCAGCCAAGGACAGAACTATGGCTACACCTTC.

The chain has TRBV7-2 and TRBJ2-6; 11 bases line up with TRBD2. The CDR3 covers 18 residues. V gave up 7 bases and J gave up 1 base; unmatched junction bases: 9. From germline, CDR1 is SGHTA and CDR2 FQGNSA. CDR3 DNA: TGTGCCAGCACCCTGACTAGCGGGATGCTATCTGGGGCCAACGTCCTGACTTTC. Translated: CASTLTSGMLSGANVLTF.

This clone was seen a handful of times. V and J are TRBV27 and TRBJ2-3, with 8 bases fitting TRBD2. V gave up 4 bases and J gave up 0 bases; unmatched junction bases: 15. CDR3 length equals 19 residues. CDR1 and CDR2 (germline): MNHEY, SMNVEV (reference sequence). The CDR3 loop is CASSSMITLAGSSTDTQYF. In DNA, the CDR3 is TGTGCCAGCAGTTCAATGATCACCTTAGCGGGATCTAGCACAGATACGCAGTATTTT.

The rearrangement joins TRBV9 to TRBJ2-5, with D possibly matching TRBD2 (6 bases). This CDR3 comprises 14 residues. Germline CDR1 is SGDLS and CDR2 is YYNGEE. The germline V and J ends were trimmed by 3 bases and 5 bases, with 14 bases remaining between them. CDR3 bases: TGTGCCAGCAGCGCGGGACTTGATCCGGAGACCCAGTACTTC. This gives the protein CASSAGLDPETQYF.

This clone has just a few counts. The chain is built from TRBV7-6 and TRBJ2-2, with D unclear. The CDR3 is 15 amino acids. Trimming removed 1 base at V and 1 base at J, with 7 bases between. Germline V lookup: CDR1 SGHVS, CDR2 FNYEAQ. CDR3 sequence reads: CASSLVTRNTGELFF. DNA of the CDR3: TGTGCCAGCAGCTTAGTCACACGGAACACCGGGGAGCTGTTTTTT.

V gene TRBV4-2 combines with J gene TRBJ1-5, with D possibly being TRBD1 (6 bases). Germline V lookup: CDR1 LGHNA, CDR2 YNFKEQ. The CDR3 consists of 17 residues. Trimming removed 1 base at V and 2 bases at J, with 15 bases between. In DNA, the CDR3 is TGTGCCAGCAGCCAAGGCGGGGGCAGGAGGGGCAATCAGCCCCAGCATTTT. Its translation: CASSQGGGRRGNQPQHF.

The sample holds a few counts of this clone. DNA of the CDR3: TGCGCCAGCAGCCAAGAGGCCGGGGAGCTGTTTTTT. This codes for CASSQEAGELFF. The chain links TRBV4-1 to TRBJ2-2, with D unresolved. Trimming cost V 0 bases and J 6 bases, with 2 bases left between them. The germline gives CDR1 MGHRA, CDR2 YSYEKL. This CDR3 has 12 residues.

The genes are TRBV29-1 and TRBJ1-1; 7 positions agree with TRBD1. Losses at the gene ends were 5 bases for V and 4 bases for J; bases not matched to a gene: 10. This CDR3 contains 14 residues. In germline, CDR1 is SQVTM, CDR2 ANQGSEA. CDR3 nucleotide sequence: TGCAGCGTTACCCGCGGGCAGGGGGGCACTGAAGCTTTCTTT. Protein sequence: CSVTRGQGGTEAFF.

Only a few counts were recorded for this clone. This sequence joins TRBV27 and TRBJ2-3; D might be TRBD2 (6 bases). Germline V CDR1 and CDR2: MNHEY, SMNVEV (reference sequence). CDR3 length: 14 residues. V shed 2 bases and J shed 1 base, with 7 bases lying between them. CDR3 residues: CASSLTGGTDTQYF. The CDR3 DNA is TGTGCCAGCAGTTTAACGGGGGGCACAGATACGCAGTATTTT.

V and J are TRBV2 and TRBJ1-3; D is undetermined. The length of the CDR3 is 14 residues. Trimming took off 7 bases at V and 7 bases at J, with 17 bases between the two ends. CDR1 is SNHLY and CDR2 is FYNNEI in the germline V gene. DNA for the CDR3: TGTGCCAGCAATAGGGCGGTATCGGAGAACACCATATATTTT. Protein: CASNRAVSENTIYF.

This clone has at least ten counts. The rearrangement links TRBV10-3 to TRBJ2-7, with TRBD1 matching 7 bases. Germline CDR1 reads ENHRY; CDR2 reads SYGVKD. CDR3 length: 14 residues. Trimming at V came to 11 bases and at J to 6 bases, leaving 16 bases not matched to a gene. This chain's CDR3 is CAARGTLGRLEQYF. DNA for the CDR3: TGTGCCGCCAGGGGGACGTTGGGACGTCTCGAGCAGTACTTC.

This clone was observed a handful of times. The J gene is TRBJ2-1, the V gene TRBV5-1; D ambiguous. Trimming shortened V by 1 base and J by 10 bases, and 6 bases separated the two germline ends. Germline-derived CDR1 and CDR2 are SGHRS and YFSETQ. The CDR3 extends over 11 amino acids. CDR3 DNA sequence: TGCGCCAGCAGCTTGTTGGGCGAGCAGTTCTTC. This sequence encodes CASSLLGEQFF.

V and J are TRBV9 and TRBJ2-2; the D is unclear. Germline V gene lookup returns CDR1 SGDLS and CDR2 YYNGEE. V shed 0 bases and J shed 5 bases, with 8 bases lying between them. The CDR3 is 14 residues long. Here the CDR3 DNA reads TGTGCCAGCAGCGTAGTCTCAACAACCGGGGAGCTGTTTTTT. It yields the protein CASSVVSTTGELFF.

The CDR3 sequence is CASSGPGQNTEAFF. CDR3 nucleotide sequence: TGCGCCAGCAGCGGTCCGGGACAGAACACTGAAGCTTTCTTT. The chain uses TRBV4-1 and TRBJ1-1, with D perhaps TRBD1 (6 bases). Trimming shortened V by 5 bases and J by 1 base, and 11 bases separated the two germline ends. The CDR3 has 14 residues. Germline values: CDR1 MGHRA, CDR2 YSYEKL.

In its sample, this clone was seen a few times. This chain links TRBV9 with TRBJ2-2; D is undetermined. CDR1 and CDR2 from the germline V gene are SGDLS and YYNGEE. CDR3 length: 13 amino acids. V lost 0 bases and J 5 bases, leaving 5 bases between the germline ends. The CDR3 loop reads CASSVESTGELFF. CDR3 bases: TGTGCCAGCAGCGTAGAATCGACCGGGGAGCTGTTTTTT. Full variable domain (outside the CDR3, taken from reference TRBV9 and TRBJ2-2): DSGVTQTPKHLITATGQRVTLRCSPRSGDLSVYWYQQSLDQGLQFLIQYYNGEERAKGNILERFSAQQFPDLHSELNLSSLELGDSALYFCASSVESTGELFFGEGSRLTVL.

This clone was detected only a few times. This chain connects TRBV19 to TRBJ1-1; D is ambiguous. Germline values: CDR1 LNHDA, CDR2 SQIVND (reference sequence). This CDR3 is 13 amino acids long. The ends were cut back, 3 bases at V and 3 bases at J, with 8 bases in the middle. The CDR3 loop is CASSISGYTEAFF. The CDR3 DNA reads as TGTGCCAGTAGTATCAGCGGGTACACTGAAGCTTTCTTT.

V is TRBV13 and J is TRBJ2-7, with 7 positions matching TRBD1. The CDR3 is 13 residues long. The germline V gene has CDR1 PRHDT and CDR2 FYEKMQ (reference sequence). The V and J ends lost 5 bases and 6 bases, in that order; junction bases with no gene match: 7. CDR3 DNA: TGTGCCAGCAGCCTAAGACAGGGCGGCGAGCAGTACTTC. Its translation: CASSLRQGGEQYF.

This chain links TRBV9 with TRBJ1-1; possibly TRBD1 for D (5 bases). Germline V gene sequence: CDR1 SGDLS, CDR2 YYNGEE. The CDR3 runs 12 residues. V lost 3 bases and J 4 bases, leaving 7 bases between the germline ends. CDR3 in DNA: TGTGCCAGCAGCGCTGGGGGCACTGAAGCTTTCTTT. This translates into CASSAGGTEAFF.

This clone appeared a few times. The rearrangement links TRBV18 to TRBJ2-5, with TRBD1 as a possible D gene (5 bases). Germline V gene sequence: CDR1 KGHSH, CDR2 LQKENI. The CDR3 length is 12 residues. V lost 8 bases to trimming and J lost 10 bases, with 17 bases between them. Here the CDR3 reads CASGEKGPVQYF. CDR3 DNA: TGTGCCAGCGGCGAGAAGGGGCCCGTCCAGTACTTC.

The genes are TRBV19 and TRBJ1-4; TRBD1 matches at 8 bases. The V gene end was trimmed by 6 bases and the J gene end by 10 bases; junction bases not matched to a gene: 10. The CDR3 contains 14 residues. Per the germline V gene, CDR1 is LNHDA and CDR2 is SQIVND (reference sequence). The CDR3 reads CASSPGQGGGKLFF. Here the CDR3 DNA reads TGTGCCAGTAGCCCCGGACAGGGAGGAGGAAAACTGTTTTTT. Variable domain in full (rest from reference TRBV19 and TRBJ1-4): DGGITQSPKYLFRKEGQNVTLSCEQNLNHDAMYWYRQDPGQGLRLIYYSQIVNDFQKGDIAEGYSVSREKKESFPLTVTSAQKNPTAFYLCASSPGQGGGKLFFGSGTQLSVL.